The subject of this entry is one T cell receptor (beta chain). The entry originates in a study of blood T cell repertoires in COVID-19. Across the study: Specimens from acute and convalescent COVID-19 originated in the United States, Italy and Spain. In each case, the material was cDNA or gDNA derived from T cells, B-cell-depleted T cells, or PBMCs.

Trimming removed 4 bases from V and 10 bases from J; junction bases left unmatched: 5. This CDR3 is built from 12 residues. CDR1 MNHEY and CDR2 SMNVEV come from the germline V gene (reference sequence). Under the authors' procedure: How many nucleated cells were present was estimated from reference gene primer amplification. Data came from immunoSEQ multiplex PCR; TCRdb stores just in-frame clones and leaves some out. V, J and clone size derive from that table, while D and trimming were established from the DNA sequence. The sample lists around 250,000 clones, approximately 84% occurring once. The receptor's source is a woman over 75 with acute or convalescent COVID-19. The sequenced material came from peripheral blood. The chain links TRBV27 to TRBJ2-3, with 7 bases that match TRBD2. CDR3 in amino acids: CASSSTSAAQYF. DNA of the CDR3: TGTGCCAGCAGTTCCACTAGCGCGGCGCAGTATTTT.